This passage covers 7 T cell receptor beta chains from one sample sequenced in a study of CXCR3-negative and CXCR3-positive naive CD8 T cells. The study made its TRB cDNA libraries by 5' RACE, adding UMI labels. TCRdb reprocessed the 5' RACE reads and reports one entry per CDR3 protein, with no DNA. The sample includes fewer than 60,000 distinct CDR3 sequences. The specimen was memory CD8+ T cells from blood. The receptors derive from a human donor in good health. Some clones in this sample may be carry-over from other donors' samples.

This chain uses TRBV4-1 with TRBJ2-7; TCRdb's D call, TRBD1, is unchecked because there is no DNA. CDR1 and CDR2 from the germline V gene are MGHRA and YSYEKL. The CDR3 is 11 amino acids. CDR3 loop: CASGTGSEQYF.

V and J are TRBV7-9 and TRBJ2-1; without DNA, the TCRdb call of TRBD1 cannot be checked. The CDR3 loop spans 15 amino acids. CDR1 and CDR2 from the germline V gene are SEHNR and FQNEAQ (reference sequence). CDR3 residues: CSSSKQDVIFHEQFF.

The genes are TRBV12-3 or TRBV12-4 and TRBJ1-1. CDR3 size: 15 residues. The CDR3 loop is CASSFFGLGGGEAFF.

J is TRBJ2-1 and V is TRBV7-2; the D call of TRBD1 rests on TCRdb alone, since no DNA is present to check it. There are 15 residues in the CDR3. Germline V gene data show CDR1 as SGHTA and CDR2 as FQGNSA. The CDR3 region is CASSAIDREHNEQFF.

CDR3 sequence reads: CSASPRASYEQYF. The chain uses TRBV20-1 and TRBJ2-7. The CDR3 is 13 residues long. Per the germline V gene, CDR1 is DFQATT and CDR2 is SNEGSKA (reference sequence).

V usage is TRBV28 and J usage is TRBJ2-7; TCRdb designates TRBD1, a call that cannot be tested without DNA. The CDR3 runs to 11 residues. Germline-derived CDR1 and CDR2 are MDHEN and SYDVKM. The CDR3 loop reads CASSRGGEQYF.

This CDR3 reads CASSVRDRDTDTQYF. J is TRBJ2-3 and V is TRBV5-1; the TRBD1 assignment by TCRdb is unverifiable without DNA. The CDR3 extends over 15 amino acids. From germline, CDR1 is SGHRS and CDR2 YFSETQ.